This T cell receptor (beta chain) was captured in a study of CD8+CD57+ T cells in acquired aplastic anemia. Whole-study findings and limits: Patients and controls had in common approximately 28 CD8+ CDR3 sequences. Any difference that existed in CD8+ Simpson's diversity between patients and controls was not significant.

The use of genomic DNA as template underpinned the TCR beta VDJ and CDR3 profiling. TCRdb redid the calling of the reads with MiXCR, one entry per CDR3 protein. The sample holds under 200,000 distinct CDR3 sequences, around 50% seen once. Germline V gene data show CDR1 as SNHLY and CDR2 as FYNNEI. The CDR3 length is 13 residues. V was clipped by 8 bases and J by 5 bases; unmatched bases: 8. About this clonotype: The target antigen is unknown.

Previously, flow cytometry had revealed CD8+CD57+ cell expansion in the patients chosen for sequencing. Patients were therapy-naive when their blood was sampled. The sample consisted of sorted CD4+, CD8+, or CD8+CD57+ T cells (not recorded which) from PBMCs. The receptor was derived from a human donor with aplastic anemia. The rearrangement joins TRBV2 to TRBJ2-7; TRBD1 matches 8 bases. The CDR3 reads CASDPGGRNEQYF. The CDR3 nucleotides are TGTGCCAGCGACCCAGGGGGCAGGAACGAGCAGTACTTC.